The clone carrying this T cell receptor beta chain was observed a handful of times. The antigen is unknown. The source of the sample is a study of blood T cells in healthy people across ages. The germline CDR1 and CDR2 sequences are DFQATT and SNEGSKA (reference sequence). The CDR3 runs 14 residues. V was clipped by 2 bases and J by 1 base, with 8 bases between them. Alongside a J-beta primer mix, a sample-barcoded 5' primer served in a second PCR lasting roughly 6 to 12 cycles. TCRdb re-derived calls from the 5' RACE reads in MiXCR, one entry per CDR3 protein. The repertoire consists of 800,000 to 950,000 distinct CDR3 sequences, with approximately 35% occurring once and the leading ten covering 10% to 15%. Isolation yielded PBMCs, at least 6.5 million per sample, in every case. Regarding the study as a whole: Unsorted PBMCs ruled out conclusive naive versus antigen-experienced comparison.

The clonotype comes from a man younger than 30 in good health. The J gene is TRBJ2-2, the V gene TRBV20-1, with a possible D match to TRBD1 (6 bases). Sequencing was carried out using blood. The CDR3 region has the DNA TGCAGTGCTAGAAGGGGACAGAACACCGGGGAGCTGTTTTTT. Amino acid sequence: CSARRGQNTGELFF.